These 16 T cell receptor beta chains came from one sample sequenced in a study of OX40 agonist ivuxolimab in advanced cancers. TCRdb keeps only in-frame clones here, not all; method: immunoSEQ multiplex PCR. Here the sample spans about 19,000 clones, about nine tenths being singletons. Sample: CD4+ or CD8+ T cells sorted from blood, taken in a trial of the OX40 agonist ivuxolimab. The receptors here all came from an adult with an advanced solid tumor such as melanoma, head and neck, liver or kidney cancer.

DNA of the CDR3: TGTGCCAGCAGCTTATTCGTTGCAGATACGCAGTATTTT. This gives the protein CASSLFVADTQYF. The J gene is TRBJ2-3, the V gene TRBV7-6; no clear D. There are 13 residues in the CDR3. Germline loops: CDR1 SGHVS, CDR2 FNYEAQ. V was shortened by 2 bases and J by 4 bases, with 7 bases between the two germline ends.

V gene TRBV6-6 combines with J gene TRBJ2-5; D may be TRBD2 (5 bases). TRBJ2-7 explains the end of the DNA better; the J call may be wrong. Germline loops: CDR1 MNHNY, CDR2 SVGAGI (reference sequence). The CDR3 length is 16 residues. This chain's CDR3 is CASSYSGGPSSYEQYF. The CDR3 region has the DNA TGTGCCAGCAGTTACTCAGGCGGGCCAAGCTCCTACGAGCAGTACTTC.

This chain uses TRBV5-6 with TRBJ2-7; D ambiguous. The germline V and J ends were trimmed by 4 bases and 5 bases, with 7 bases remaining between them. CDR3 size: 11 residues. CDR1 and CDR2 from the germline V gene are SGHDT and YYEEEE. The CDR3 DNA reads TGTGCCAGCAGCCCGGGTGACGAGCAGTACTTC. Translated, it gives CASSPGDEQYF.

The V and J genes are TRBV5-6 and TRBJ1-2, with D hard to call. The CDR3 has 15 residues. From germline, CDR1 is SGHDT and CDR2 YYEEEE. Trimming shortened V by 0 bases and J by 3 bases, and 12 bases separated the two germline ends. The CDR3 protein is CASSLVGSGDYGYTF. The CDR3 bases are TGTGCCAGCAGCTTGGTGGGCTCCGGGGACTATGGCTACACCTTC.

This chain joins TRBV20-1 and TRBJ1-1; D not resolved. The V end lost 0 bases, the J end lost 9 bases, and 8 bases lay between the germline ends. Germline V CDR1 and CDR2: DFQATT, SNEGSKA (reference sequence). There are 11 residues in the CDR3. CDR3: CSAREYSKAFF. The CDR3 DNA reads as TGCAGTGCTAGAGAATATTCCAAAGCTTTCTTT.

The rearrangement uses TRBV2 and TRBJ2-7; 8 positions match TRBD1. V was clipped by 6 bases and J by 0 bases; unmatched bases: 10. The length of the CDR3 is 16 residues. Looked up from germline, CDR1 is SNHLY and CDR2 is FYNNEI. The CDR3 DNA sequence: TGTGCCAGCAGGGGACGACAGGGGCGGAGCTCCTACGAGCAGTACTTC. Its translation: CASRGRQGRSSYEQYF.

The chain employs TRBV6-6 and TRBJ2-2, with 7 bases matching TRBD1. Germline assignment: CDR1 MNHNY and CDR2 SVGAGI (reference sequence). The V gene end was trimmed by 7 bases and the J gene end by 2 bases; junction bases not matched to a gene: 4. There are 14 residues in the CDR3. As DNA, the CDR3 is TGTGCCAGCACCCGGGACAGCAACACCGGGGAGCTGTTTTTT. Amino acid sequence: CASTRDSNTGELFF.

The chain links TRBV30 to TRBJ1-2; D is unclear. Germline-derived CDR1 and CDR2 are GTSNPN and SVGIG (reference sequence). The CDR3 extends over 12 amino acids. Trimming removed 3 bases from V and 10 bases from J, with 15 bases in between. The CDR3 DNA reads TGTGCCTGGAGCGCCGGCCAGTCCATCTACACCTTC. Its translation: CAWSAGQSIYTF.

The chain uses TRBV29-1 and TRBJ2-7; D call uncertain. V was shortened by 2 bases and J by 3 bases, with 11 bases between the two germline ends. The CDR3 has 13 amino acids. Germline V lookup: CDR1 SQVTM, CDR2 ANQGSEA. CDR3 bases: TGCAGCGTTGAATCCAAAAAGGACTACGAGCAGTACTTC. Protein: CSVESKKDYEQYF.

The chain recombines TRBV30 with TRBJ1-5; 7 bases line up with TRBD1. Trimming at V came to 5 bases and at J to 4 bases, leaving 8 bases not matched to a gene. Germline CDR1 reads GTSNPN; CDR2 reads SVGIG (reference sequence). CDR3 length: 14 amino acids. The CDR3 reads CAWGRQGPNQPQHF. The CDR3 DNA is TGTGCCTGGGGGAGACAGGGCCCGAATCAGCCCCAGCATTTT.

The chain carries TRBV2 and TRBJ1-1, with 8 nucleotides matching TRBD1. Germline CDR1 is SNHLY and CDR2 is FYNNEI. CDR3 length: 16 residues. Losses at the gene ends were 6 bases for V and 7 bases for J; bases not matched to a gene: 16. The CDR3 loop reads CASSRPRTGLGLEAFF. The CDR3 region has the DNA TGTGCCAGCAGCCGCCCCCGGACAGGGCTTGGTCTTGAAGCTTTCTTT.

V gene TRBV7-2 combines with J gene TRBJ1-5; TRBD1 might be the D (6 bases). The CDR3 consists of 15 residues. The V end was cut by 1 base, the J end by 7 bases, with 14 bases between. The germline V gene has CDR1 SGHTA and CDR2 FQGNSA. CDR3 sequence reads: CASSLDWGRGQPQHF. The CDR3 DNA follows: TGTGCCAGCAGCTTAGATTGGGGGCGGGGGCAGCCCCAGCATTTT. The variable domain in full, with the rest retrieved from reference TRBV7-2 and TRBJ1-5, is GAGVSQSPSNKVTEKGKDVELRCDPISGHTALYWYRQSLGQGLEFLIYFQGNSAPDKSGLPSDRFSAERTGGSVSTLTIQRTQQEDSAVYLCASSLDWGRGQPQHFGDGTRLSIL.

The CDR3 DNA reads TGTGCCAGCATTCAGGGGGCAGCCAAAAACATTCAGTACTTC. It translates to CASIQGAAKNIQYF. V and J are TRBV2 and TRBJ2-4; 8 bases map to TRBD1. In germline, CDR1 is SNHLY, CDR2 FYNNEI. The CDR3 runs 14 residues. V lost 7 bases to trimming and J lost 0 bases; unmatched junction nucleotides: 2.

V gene TRBV6-4 combines with J gene TRBJ2-2; TRBD1 or TRBD2 may be the D gene (5 bases each). The V gene's germline CDR1 is MRHNA and CDR2 SNTAGT. This CDR3 region has 20 residues. V was pared by 0 bases and J by 2 bases, with 22 bases between. This chain's CDR3 is CASSDSIIRDPWLNTGELFF. The DNA for the CDR3 is TGTGCCAGCAGTGACTCGATTATACGGGACCCTTGGTTAAACACCGGGGAGCTGTTTTTT.

A single count supports this clone. The chain recombines TRBV2 with TRBJ2-7; TRBD1 might be the D (5 bases). Germline V gives CDR1 SNHLY, CDR2 FYNNEI. Trimming removed 7 bases at V and 1 base at J, with 14 bases between. The CDR3 spans 14 residues. The CDR3 coding sequence is TGTGCCAGCAAGGGGCAGGGTCCTTCCTACGAGCAGTACTTC. The encoded protein is CASKGQGPSYEQYF.

The chain links TRBV27 to TRBJ1-6; 7 bases are shared with TRBD1. V trimming: 7 bases; J trimming: 8 bases; junction bases outside the gene matches: 8. The CDR3 has 14 amino acids. Germline V gene sequence: CDR1 MNHEY, CDR2 SMNVEV (reference sequence). The CDR3 loop is CASTRQGAYSPLHF. CDR3 in DNA: TGTGCCAGCACCCGACAGGGTGCCTATTCACCCCTCCACTTT.